The clone carrying this TCR beta chain came up a few times. Its specificity is not known. V was pared by 5 bases and J by 4 bases, with 13 bases between. Germline lookup yields CDR1 MDHEN and CDR2 SYDVKM. The CDR3 has 14 residues. The data are from a study of T cells in Graves' hyperthyroidism and ophthalmopathy. Background on the study: Peripheral blood was obtained at initial diagnosis, preceding any treatment.

RNA transcripts were the template for amplifying TCR beta CDR3 regions. The HTBI set primed first-round TCR CDR3 RT-PCR. Each CDR3 protein gets one entry after TCRdb re-called the multiplex PCR reads with MiXCR. This sample has 450,000 to 500,000 distinct CDR3 sequences; 20% to 25% occur once, and the top ten carry around 54%. Findings and limits, study-wide: By a 13 V-J model, ophthalmopathy was set apart from stable hyperthyroidism.

Every diagnosis used clinical symptoms, serum thyroxine and TRAb, thyroid ultrasound and orbital computed tomography. The chain uses TRBV28 and TRBJ2-3, with a possible D match to TRBD1 (6 bases). The clonotype was recovered from a woman in her 70s with Graves' ophthalmopathy. Input material: blood. CDR3 DNA sequence: TGTGCCAGCAGTCAGGGGCAGCAACCAGATACGCAGTATTTT. Translation: CASSQGQQPDTQYF.